This is a list of T cell receptor beta chains from one sample in a study of CD8+CD57+ T cells in acquired aplastic anemia. TCRdb used MiXCR to reprocess the reads, holding one entry per CDR3 protein. The data show hundreds of thousands of distinct CDR3 sequences, with around 45% seen just once and under 9% held by the top ten. Sequencing was performed on sorted CD4+, CD8+, or CD8+CD57+ T cells (not recorded which) from PBMCs. The receptors were sampled from a human donor with aplastic anemia. The CDR3 runs from the conserved cysteine through the conserved F or W. Fields, in order: V gene, D gene, clone size, J gene, CDR3 DNA, CDR3 protein. D genes are given only for firm matches. Some rows have no size entry. The others give once, few or many, or a class for an expanded clone.

>TRBV7-9|TRBD1|many|TRBJ2-1
TGTGCCAGCAGCTCGCGGACAGGGGGCTCCTACAATGAGCAGTTCTTC
CASSSRTGGSYNEQFF
>TRBV24-1|NA|NA|TRBJ2-1
TGTGCCACCAGTGATCACAGTGGGGTGGTCGGCAATGAGCAGTTCTTC
CATSDHSGVVGNEQFF
>TRBV5-1|TRBD1|many|TRBJ2-7
TGCGCCAGCAGCGAGACAGGGGGGGACGAGCAGTACTTC
CASSETGGDEQYF
>TRBV9|TRBD1|NA|TRBJ1-1
TGTGCCAGCAGCGGTGGGGACAGGGCGAACACTGAAGCTTTCTTT
CASSGGDRANTEAFF
>TRBV10-1|NA|NA|TRBJ2-2
TGCGCCAGGCTCAAAACCGACGCGAACACCGGGGAGCTGTTTTTT
CARLKTDANTGELFF
>TRBV13|TRBD1|NA|TRBJ1-1
TGTGCCAGCAGCTTAGGGGACAGGGGAAATACTGAAGCTTTCTTT
CASSLGDRGNTEAFF
>TRBV7-9|TRBD1|NA|TRBJ1-1
TGTGCCAGCAGCTTACCGACCGACAGGGCCACTGAAGCTTTCTTT
CASSLPTDRATEAFF
>TRBV15|TRBD1|NA|TRBJ1-3
TGTGCCATCAGCAGGGACGAGGATGGACAGGGGCAATACTCTGGAAACACCATATATTTT
CAISRDEDGQGQYSGNTIYF
>TRBV7-9|NA|many|TRBJ1-1
TGTGCCAGCAGGCGTGACGGGGGAACTGAAGCTTTCTTT
CASRRDGGTEAFF
>TRBV7-8|TRBD1|NA|TRBJ1-5
TGTGCCAGCAGCTTACGACAGGGGCTCAATCAGCCCCAGCATTTT
CASSLRQGLNQPQHF
>TRBV19|TRBD2|NA|TRBJ2-5
TGTGCCAGCAGGACTAGCGGGGGGCACCAAGAGACCCAGTACTTC
CASRTSGGHQETQYF
>TRBV24-1|TRBD1|NA|TRBJ1-6
TGTGCCACCATTCGACAGGGTTTGGATTCACCCCTCCACTTT
CATIRQGLDSPLHF
>TRBV15|TRBD2|NA|TRBJ2-2
TGTGCCACCAGCAGTGATGCTGCGGGAGAAAGGCCCAGCACCGGGGAGCTGTTTTTT
CATSSDAAGERPSTGELFF
>TRBV6-1|NA|few|TRBJ1-2
TGTGCCAGCAGTGAAGCGCTTCACAGCTCTTATGGCTACACCTTC
CASSEALHSSYGYTF
>TRBV19|NA|NA|TRBJ1-5
TGTGCCAGTAGTATCCCCGACAGGCCCGATCAGCCCCAGCATTTT
CASSIPDRPDQPQHF
>TRBV25-1|NA|NA|TRBJ1-2
TGTGCCAGCAGTGAATTTGAGAGGGGCTACACCTTC
CASSEFERGYTF
>TRBV6-5|NA|many|TRBJ1-5
TGTGCCAGCAGTTCCAGCCCTTATCAGCCCCAGCATTTT
CASSSSPYQPQHF
>TRBV2|NA|many|TRBJ1-1
TGTGCCACGGGGCCCTCGGAAGCTTTCTTT
CATGPSEAFF
>TRBV2|TRBD2|many|TRBJ2-1
TGTGCCAGCAGTCGACTAGCCCTCTCCTACAATGAGCAGTTCTTC
CASSRLALSYNEQFF
>TRBV10-3|NA|NA|TRBJ1-6
TGTGCCATCACGGCAGGGAATAATTCACCCCTCCCCTTT
CAITAGNNSPLPF
>TRBV7-6|NA|many|TRBJ2-2
TGTGCCAGCAGCTTAGTCGATGGGGCGGTCACCGGGGAGCTGTTTTTT
CASSLVDGAVTGELFF
>TRBV19|NA|NA|TRBJ2-5
TGTGCCAGCCTTCATGGGCACCCGAACCAAGAGACCCAGTACTTC
CASLHGHPNQETQYF
>TRBV24-1|TRBD2|NA|TRBJ2-3
TGTGCCACCAGCGACAAGGTAGCGGGCGGCACAGATACGCAGTATTTT
CATSDKVAGGTDTQYF
>TRBV19|NA|NA|TRBJ1-3
TGTGCCAGTAGTATCGGCGGTTCTGGAAACACCATATATTTT
CASSIGGSGNTIYF
>TRBV5-1|NA|NA|TRBJ2-1
TGCGCCAGCAGCTTGGGCCCTAGCAATGAGCAGTTCTTC
CASSLGPSNEQFF
>TRBV2|NA|NA|TRBJ2-6
TGTGCCAGCAGTGAATTTTCGGGTTCTGGGGCCAACGTCCTGACTTTC
CASSEFSGSGANVLTF
>TRBV20-1|TRBD1|NA|TRBJ1-1
TGCAGTGCTAGAGACAGGGGGCTGGGTTCTAACACTGAAGCTTTCTTT
CSARDRGLGSNTEAFF
>TRBV10-2|NA|many|TRBJ1-3
TGCGCCACGAGTTCTGGAAACACCATATATTTT
CATSSGNTIYF
>TRBV3-1|TRBD1|NA|TRBJ1-1
TGTGCCAGCAGCCAAGAGATTCGGGACAGGGGGAATCTGAACACTGAAGCTTTCTTT
CASSQEIRDRGNLNTEAFF
>TRBV29-1|TRBD2|NA|TRBJ2-1
TGCAGCGTCGGCGGGGGTACCTACAATGGGCAGTTCTTC
CSVGGGTYNGQFF
>TRBV12-5|NA|many|TRBJ2-1
TGTGCTAGTGGTCTCGGGACTCTATCTTTC
CASGLGTLSF
>TRBV19|NA|many|TRBJ1-2
TGTGCCAGTAGTATCGCAGGGATGGACTATGGCTACACCTTC
CASSIAGMDYGYTF
>TRBV7-2|NA|NA|TRBJ1-3
TGTGCCAGCAGGTCTACCCGTAACACCATATATTTT
CASRSTRNTIYF
>TRBV20-1|TRBD2|few|TRBJ2-7
TGCGGTGCTAGACCACTAGCGGGAGGAATTTCCTACGAGCAGTACTTC
CGARPLAGGISYEQYF
>TRBV10-3|TRBD1|many|TRBJ2-5
TGTGCCATCAGTGAGTCCGGGGACAGCGGTAGGATGACGGAGACCCAGTACTTC
CAISESGDSGRMTETQYF
>TRBV2|TRBD2|NA|TRBJ2-2
TGTGCCAGCAGGGAACTAGCGTCCGGCGGGGAGCTGTTTTTT
CASRELASGGELFF
>TRBV25-1|TRBD2|NA|TRBJ2-1
TGTGCCAGCAGTGCTAACTCGGCGGGGGGGCCAGCTGAGCAGTTCTTC
CASSANSAGGPAEQFF
>TRBV7-3|TRBD1|once|TRBJ2-7
TGTGCCAGCAGCTCCGGGACAGGGTTGTACGAGCAGTACTTC
CASSSGTGLYEQYF
>TRBV24-1|TRBD2|NA|TRBJ2-5
TGTGCCACCAGTGATTTCCCAGGGACTACACAAGAGACCCAGTACTTC
CATSDFPGTTQETQYF
>TRBV27|NA|few|TRBJ2-7
TGTGCCATCAAGGAGGGGAACAGTACTTACGAGCAGTACTTC
CAIKEGNSTYEQYF
>TRBV7-2|NA|NA|TRBJ2-2
TGTGCCAGCAGCTTCGGCTTCCCCGGGGAGCTGTTTTTT
CASSFGFPGELFF
>TRBV7-7|NA|NA|TRBJ2-3
TGTGCTAGCAGCTTATCGGGGGAGGCAGATACGCGGTATTTT
CASSLSGEADTRYF
>TRBV7-9|NA|NA|TRBJ1-1
TGTGCCAGCAGCCGGAAGCGAGAGCCGACCCCAAACACTGAAGCTCTCTTT
CASSRKREPTPNTEALF
>TRBV20-1|NA|few|TRBJ1-1
TGCAGTGCTAGTCGGGTGGGCACTGAAGCTTTCTTT
CSASRVGTEAFF
>TRBV27|NA|many|TRBJ1-2
TGTGCCAGCAAAACCGGCGTGTATGGCTACACCTTC
CASKTGVYGYTF
>TRBV7-8|NA|many|TRBJ2-5
TGTGCCAGTGCGGGACAGCAAGAGACCCAGTACTTC
CASAGQQETQYF
>TRBV20-1|TRBD2|NA|TRBJ2-1
TGCAGTGCTAGAGGGACTAGCGGGGGCTCTGAGCAGTTCTTC
CSARGTSGGSEQFF
>TRBV19|NA|NA|TRBJ2-1
TGTGCCAGTAATGGGCTAGTTGCCCTGCACAATGAGCAGTTCTTC
CASNGLVALHNEQFF
>TRBV4-3|NA|many|TRBJ1-1
TGCGCCAGCAGCGTAGGGGACGGAGGAGACACTGAAGCTTTCTTT
CASSVGDGGDTEAFF